Shown below are 11 T cell receptor beta chains from a single sample sequenced in a study of cytomegalovirus exposure and HLA in healthy donors. Primers: 60 Vbeta forward and 13 Jbeta reverse. Profiling relied on immunoSEQ multiplex PCR, and the TCRdb table lists in-frame clones only, not all of them. Of around 97,000 clones listed, approximately 66% are singletons. Material for sequencing was PBMCs. These receptors were taken from a woman in her forties or fifties in good health and CMV-seronegative.

The V call is TRBV7-9, the J call TRBJ1-2; possibly TRBD1 for D (5 bases). This CDR3 contains 16 residues. Germline V CDR1 and CDR2: SEHNR, FQNEAQ (reference sequence). Trimming removed 4 bases from V and 4 bases from J, with 19 bases in between. Here the CDR3 reads CASSWGGPGTGYGYTF. The DNA of the CDR3 is TGTGCCAGCAGCTGGGGGGGACCCGGGACCGGCTATGGCTACACCTTC.

This clone has just a few counts. The chain links TRBV9 to TRBJ2-1, with 8 bases identical to TRBD1. The V gene's germline CDR1 is SGDLS and CDR2 YYNGEE. V dropped 3 bases and J dropped 4; count of bases not matched to a gene: 6. The CDR3 length is 15 residues. CDR3 protein: CASSAGQGVYNEQFF. The CDR3 DNA reads as TGTGCCAGCAGCGCCGGACAGGGAGTATACAATGAGCAGTTCTTC.

The gene calls are TRBV5-5 and TRBJ2-6; D perhaps matches TRBD1 (6 bases). Germline CDR1 and CDR2: SGHKS and YYEKEE (reference sequence). Trimming removed 8 bases at V and 0 bases at J, with 12 bases between. This CDR3 spans 15 amino acids. CDR3 region: CASQDSYSGANVLTF. In DNA, the CDR3 is TGTGCCAGTCAGGACAGCTACTCTGGGGCCAACGTCCTGACTTTC. The full variable domain, with the rest looked up from reference TRBV5-5 and TRBJ2-6, is DAGVTQSPTHLIKTRGQQVTLRCSPISGHKSVSWYQQVLGQGPQFIFQYYEKEERGRGNFPDRFSARQFPNYSSELNVNALLLGDSALYLCASQDSYSGANVLTFGAGSRLTVL.

There are a few counts of this clone. The chain links TRBV29-1 to TRBJ2-5; possible D gene TRBD1, 7 bases. The CDR3 length is 15 residues. V lost 7 bases to trimming and J lost 5 bases, with 23 bases between them. Germline CDR1 is SQVTM and CDR2 is ANQGSEA. In DNA, the CDR3 is TGCAGCGCTTCAACAGGGGCACAGGAGGGGGAGACCCAGTACTTC. It encodes CSASTGAQEGETQYF.

The rearrangement joins TRBV7-9 to TRBJ2-3; 9 bases map to TRBD1. This CDR3 is built from 17 residues. The ends lost 5 bases at V and 2 bases at J; junction bases unmatched: 11. Germline assignment: CDR1 SEHNR and CDR2 FQNEAQ (reference sequence). DNA of the CDR3: TGTGCCAGCAGCGGACGGACAGGGGTTGTTACCACAGATACGCAGTATTTT. It yields the protein CASSGRTGVVTTDTQYF.

This clone has a handful of counts. The chain combines TRBV5-1 with TRBJ2-1, with 12 bases identical to TRBD2. The V segment lost 6 bases and the J segment 1 base; nucleotides outside the gene matches: 2. Germline V gene sequence: CDR1 SGHRS, CDR2 YFSETQ. CDR3 length: 15 residues. Here the CDR3 DNA reads TGCGCCAGCAAACTAGCGGGGGGTTCCTACAATGAGCAGTTCTTC. Translation: CASKLAGGSYNEQFF.

This chain joins TRBV27 and TRBJ1-2; 8 bases align to TRBD1. Germline CDR1 and CDR2: MNHEY and SMNVEV (reference sequence). This CDR3 comprises 14 residues. V trimming: 8 bases; J trimming: 2 bases; junction bases outside the gene matches: 7. In DNA form, the CDR3 reads TGTGCCAGCTCCCGAGGGACAGGCAACTATGGCTACACCTTC. Translation gives CASSRGTGNYGYTF.

This clone was observed a handful of times. CDR3 sequence reads: CASSPTEGGEKLFF. The CDR3 DNA reads as TGCGCCAGCAGCCCCACCGAGGGCGGAGAAAAACTGTTTTTT. The chain has TRBV4-1 and TRBJ1-4, with no clear D. The CDR3 consists of 14 residues. Germline V gene data show CDR1 as MGHRA and CDR2 as YSYEKL. The germline V and J ends were trimmed by 4 bases and 8 bases, with 14 bases remaining between them.

This clone was recorded a few times. CDR3 DNA: TGCGCCAGCAGCTTGGCGGGGGATCGTACGTATTTT. Protein: CASSLAGDRTYF. The rearrangement uses TRBV5-1 and TRBJ2-3; D possibly corresponds to TRBD2 (6 bases). The V end was cut by 0 bases, the J end by 14 bases, with 13 bases between. Germline V gene data show CDR1 as SGHRS and CDR2 as YFSETQ. The CDR3 consists of 12 residues.

This rearrangement joins TRBV4-1 to TRBJ1-3; TRBD1 matches at 8 bases. The germline CDR1 and CDR2 sequences are MGHRA and YSYEKL. Germline trimming cut 1 base from V and 0 bases from J; bases unmatched to any gene: 5. This CDR3 has 17 amino acids. The CDR3 spells CASSQVLDRGSGNTIYF. CDR3 sequence (DNA): TGCGCCAGCAGCCAAGTCCTTGACAGGGGCTCTGGAAACACCATATATTTT.

This clone was counted a few times. This sequence joins TRBV19 and TRBJ2-1, with 9 bases lining up with TRBD2. V dropped 1 base and J dropped 3; count of bases not matched to a gene: 1. This CDR3 spans 15 amino acids. CDR1 is LNHDA and CDR2 is SQIVND in the germline V gene (reference sequence). CDR3 bases: TGTGCCAGTAGTATAGCTAGCGGGGTCTACAATGAGCAGTTCTTC. This translates into CASSIASGVYNEQFF.